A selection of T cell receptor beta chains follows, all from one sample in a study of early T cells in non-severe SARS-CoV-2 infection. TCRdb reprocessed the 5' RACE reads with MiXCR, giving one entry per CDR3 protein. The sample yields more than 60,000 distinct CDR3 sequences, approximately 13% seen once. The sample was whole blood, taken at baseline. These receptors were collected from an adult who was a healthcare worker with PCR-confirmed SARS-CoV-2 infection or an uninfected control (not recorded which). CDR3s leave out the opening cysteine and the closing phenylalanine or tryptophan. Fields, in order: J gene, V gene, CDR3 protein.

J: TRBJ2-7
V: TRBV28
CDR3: ASSRPLTYEQY

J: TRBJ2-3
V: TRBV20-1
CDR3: SAEYPGQGPTDTQY

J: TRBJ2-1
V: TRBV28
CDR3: ASSLMARVADEQF

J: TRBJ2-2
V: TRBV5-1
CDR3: ASQQGASAGELF

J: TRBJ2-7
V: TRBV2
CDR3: ASSERGIRYEQY

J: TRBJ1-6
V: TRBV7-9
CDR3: ASSRGANSPLH

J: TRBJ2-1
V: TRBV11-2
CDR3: ASSLGGGSSYNEQF

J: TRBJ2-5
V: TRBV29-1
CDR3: SVSPQGSVTQY

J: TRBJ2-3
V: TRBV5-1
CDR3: ASSTGLSPDTQY

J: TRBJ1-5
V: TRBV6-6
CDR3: ASSVAGRDQPQH

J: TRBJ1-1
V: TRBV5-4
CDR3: ASSHTTGTANTEAF

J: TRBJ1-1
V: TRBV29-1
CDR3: SVSFGLTLMAF

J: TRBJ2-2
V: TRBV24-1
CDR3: ATRQGSTGELF

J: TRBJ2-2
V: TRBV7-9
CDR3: ASPPGDRYTGELF

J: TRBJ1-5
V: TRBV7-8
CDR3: ASSLGVRPDQPQH

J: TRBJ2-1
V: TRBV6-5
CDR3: ASSRTGGGRHEQF

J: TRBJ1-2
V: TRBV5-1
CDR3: ASSAGDNYGYT

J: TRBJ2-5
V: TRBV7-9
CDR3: ASSKRGPPQETQY

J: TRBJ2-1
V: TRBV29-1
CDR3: SVGDSPEQF

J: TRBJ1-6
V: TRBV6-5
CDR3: ASRRRQGWGNSPLH

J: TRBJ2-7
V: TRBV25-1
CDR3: ASSGSLAGGPKY

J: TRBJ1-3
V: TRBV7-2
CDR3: ASSFGGANSGNTIY

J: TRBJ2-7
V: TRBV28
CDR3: ASTPPGSASYEQY

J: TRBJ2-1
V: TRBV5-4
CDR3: ASSSLNEQF

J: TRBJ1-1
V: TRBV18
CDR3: ASSPLVGGAF

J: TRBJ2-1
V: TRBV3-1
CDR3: ASSQPGSRGEF

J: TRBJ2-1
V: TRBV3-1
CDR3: ASSQDPLAGASYNEQF

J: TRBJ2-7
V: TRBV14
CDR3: ASSQDGGRAYEQY

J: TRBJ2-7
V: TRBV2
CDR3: ASSERHEQY

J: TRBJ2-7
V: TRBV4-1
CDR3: ASSRAGEGYEQY

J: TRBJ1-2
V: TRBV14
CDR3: ASSPRTADGYT

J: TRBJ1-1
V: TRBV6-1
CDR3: ASRSLHTEAF

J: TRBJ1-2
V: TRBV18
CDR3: ASSPPGRVPGYT

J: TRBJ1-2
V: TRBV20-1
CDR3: TTGGQANYGYT

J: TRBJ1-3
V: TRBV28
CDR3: ASSTTGPGNTIY

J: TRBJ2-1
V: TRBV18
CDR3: ASSRQGRNNEQF

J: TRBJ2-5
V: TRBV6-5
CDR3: ASSVGTQETQY

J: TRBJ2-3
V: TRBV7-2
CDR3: ASSLAAGGTDTQY

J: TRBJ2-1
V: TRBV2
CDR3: ASRPQVHGEQF

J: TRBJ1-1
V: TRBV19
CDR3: ASSIILPRGVNTEAF

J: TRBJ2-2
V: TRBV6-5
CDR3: ASSYSNRNTGELF

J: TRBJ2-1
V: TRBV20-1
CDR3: SATLRTYNEQF

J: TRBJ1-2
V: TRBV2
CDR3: ASSRLQGAPNYGYT

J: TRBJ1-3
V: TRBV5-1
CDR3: ASSLAGYLSGNTIY

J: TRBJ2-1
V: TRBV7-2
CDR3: ASSLASGGLKQF

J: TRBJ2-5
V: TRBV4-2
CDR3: ASSQEGGGARETQY

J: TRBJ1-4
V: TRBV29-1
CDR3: SAGGAGEKLF